This T cell receptor beta chain emerged from a study of blood T cell repertoires in COVID-19. Across the whole study: Acute and convalescent COVID-19 specimens originated in the United States, Italy and Spain. The cDNA or gDNA used as material had been derived from T cells, B-cell-depleted T cells, or PBMCs.

Measured with immunoSEQ multiplex PCR; TCRdb has only the in-frame clones, and not every one. Of nearly 300,000 clones in the sample, about 91% were seen once. The CDR3 is 11 amino acids. Per germline, CDR1 DFQATT and CDR2 SNEGSKA (reference sequence). The sequence was obtained from a woman under 40 who had recovered from COVID-19. V gene TRBV20-1 combines with J gene TRBJ2-3, with D possibly matching TRBD1 (6 bases). Sequenced input: peripheral blood. In nucleotides, the CDR3 is TGCAGCTTGGGGGCCGGAGATACGCAGTATTTT. Protein: CSLGAGDTQYF.